Each of the 32 T cell receptor beta chains below was sequenced from the same sample in a study of OX40 agonist ivuxolimab in advanced cancers. The method was immunoSEQ multiplex PCR; TCRdb's version includes in-frame clones alone and lacks a portion of them. This sample carries 30,000 to 45,000 clones, 80% of them seen once, and the ten largest clones take 9.5% to 10%. The starting material was CD4+ or CD8+ T cells sorted from blood, obtained in a trial of the OX40 agonist ivuxolimab. These receptors came from an adult with an advanced solid tumor such as melanoma, head and neck, liver or kidney cancer.

This chain connects TRBV6-1 to TRBJ2-5, with 10 bases identical to TRBD1. The DNA matches TRBJ2-7 better at its end, which makes the J call doubtful. The germline CDR1 and CDR2 sequences are MNHNS and SASEGT. This CDR3 has 14 amino acids. The CDR3, as DNA: TGTGCCAGCAGCTTGGGACAGGGGAGCTACGAGCAGTACTTC. This sequence encodes CASSLGQGSYEQYF.

The rearrangement joins TRBV11-2 to TRBJ1-3; D uncertain. CDR3 length equals 11 residues. Germline assignment: CDR1 SGHAT and CDR2 FQNNGV. Trimming stripped 1 base from V and 6 bases from J, with 1 base between. CDR3 nucleotide sequence: TGTGCCAGCAGCTTAGCAAACACCATATATTTT. This codes for CASSLANTIYF. Using reference TRBV11-2 and TRBJ1-3 for the parts outside the CDR3, the full variable domain is EAGVAQSPRYKIIEKRQSVAFWCNPISGHATLYWYQQILGQGPKLLIQFQNNGVVDDSQLPKDRFSAERLKGVDSTLKIQPAKLEDSAVYLCASSLANTIYFGEGSWLTVV.

The V call is TRBV28, the J call TRBJ2-1; D is possibly TRBD2 (6 bases). Germline-derived CDR1 and CDR2 are MDHEN and SYDVKM. The CDR3 contains 13 residues. V lost 9 bases to trimming and J lost 6 bases, with 15 bases between them. The DNA for the CDR3 is TGTGCCAGTCTTCCGGGGGTGCGCAATGAGCAGTTCTTC. This encodes CASLPGVRNEQFF.

In its sample, this clone was seen a few times. Other DNA sequences in this sample translate to the same CDR3. The CDR3 DNA reads TGTGCCAGCAGCTTGGCCGAAGCGGGGGCCAACGTCCTGACTTTC. Its translation: CASSLAEAGANVLTF. The gene calls are TRBV5-5 and TRBJ2-6; D not certain. The CDR3 is 15 residues long. The V gene's germline CDR1 is SGHKS and CDR2 YYEKEE (reference sequence). Trimming took off 0 bases at V and 4 bases at J, with 8 bases between the two ends.

The chain employs TRBV6-1 and TRBJ1-4; D may be TRBD1 (5 bases). The CDR3 is 16 amino acids. V lost 4 bases, J lost 0 bases, and 12 bases lay in between. The germline gives CDR1 MNHNS, CDR2 SASEGT. The CDR3 DNA sequence: TGTGCCAGCAGTGGGGGACTTTATTCAACTAATGAAAAACTGTTTTTT. Translating it yields CASSGGLYSTNEKLFF.

The genes are TRBV7-9 and TRBJ1-4, with a weak D call TRBD1 (5 bases). The CDR3 length is 14 residues. The germline CDR1 and CDR2 sequences are SEHNR and FQNEAQ (reference sequence). Trimming took 1 base from V and 8 from J, leaving 11 bases between them. CDR3 protein: CASSLGGGGEKLFF. The CDR3 bases are TGTGCCAGCAGCTTAGGAGGTGGGGGGGAAAAACTGTTTTTT.

The chain carries TRBV27 and TRBJ1-5, with TRBD1 matching over 8 bases. Trimming at V came to 6 bases and at J to 7 bases, leaving 11 bases not matched to a gene. In germline, CDR1 is MNHEY, CDR2 SMNVEV (reference sequence). The CDR3 consists of 15 residues. The DNA of the CDR3 is TGTGCCAGCAGACCCCGACAGGGGAGGAACCAGCCCCAGCATTTT. Translation gives CASRPRQGRNQPQHF.

This clone is a singleton in its sample. The gene calls are TRBV5-1 and TRBJ2-2, with 9 bases aligning to TRBD1. The ends lost 3 bases at V and 2 bases at J; junction bases unmatched: 11. CDR3 length: 18 residues. In germline, CDR1 is SGHRS, CDR2 YFSETQ. CDR3 sequence (DNA): TGCGCCAGCAGCTCGCAACCATGGGACAGGGAAAACACCGGGGAGCTGTTTTTT. Amino acid sequence: CASSSQPWDRENTGELFF.

The chain recombines TRBV7-3 with TRBJ1-3; D call uncertain. CDR1 SGHTA and CDR2 FQGTGA come from the germline V gene. V shed 4 bases and J shed 8 bases, with 9 bases lying between them. CDR3 length equals 12 residues. The CDR3 is CASSSDGDTIYF. The CDR3 DNA reads as TGTGCCAGCAGCTCCGATGGTGACACCATATATTTT.

J is TRBJ2-6 and V is TRBV19; possibly TRBD1 for D (6 bases). The CDR3 consists of 15 residues. Germline loops: CDR1 LNHDA, CDR2 SQIVND (reference sequence). The V gene lost 4 bases and the J gene lost 0 bases, with 7 bases spanning the gap. CDR3 amino acids: CASSRGRSGANVLTF. The CDR3 bases are TGTGCCAGTAGTAGGGGGCGCTCTGGGGCCAACGTCCTGACTTTC.

The genes are TRBV7-3 and TRBJ1-1, with D hard to call. The germline V gene has CDR1 SGHTA and CDR2 FQGTGA. CDR3 size: 13 residues. Trimming removed 2 bases from V and 1 base from J, with 5 bases in between. Here the CDR3 reads CASSLSKNTEAFF. As DNA, the CDR3 is TGTGCCAGCAGCTTATCGAAGAACACTGAAGCTTTCTTT. The full variable domain, with the rest looked up from reference TRBV7-3 and TRBJ1-1, is GAGVSQTPSNKVTEKGKYVELRCDPISGHTALYWYRQSLGQGPEFLIYFQGTGAADDSGLPNDRFFAVRPEGSVSTLKIQRTERGDSAVYLCASSLSKNTEAFFGQGTRLTVV.

The chain combines TRBV27 with TRBJ2-3, with a possible D match to TRBD2 (6 bases). V lost 8 bases, J lost 3 bases, and 15 bases lay in between. The germline gives CDR1 MNHEY, CDR2 SMNVEV (reference sequence). The CDR3 consists of 14 residues. The CDR3 coding sequence is TGTGCCAGCCTCAGATTGGGGGGTACAGATACGCAGTATTTT. Protein sequence: CASLRLGGTDTQYF.

The chain joins TRBV5-6 to TRBJ1-1; D is unclear. The CDR3 has 13 amino acids. V gave up 0 bases and J gave up 1 base, with 4 bases separating them. Per germline, CDR1 SGHDT and CDR2 YYEEEE. The DNA for the CDR3 is TGTGCCAGCAGCTTGGCGGGGAACACTGAAGCTTTCTTT. It encodes CASSLAGNTEAFF.

This clone was detected a few times. The gene calls are TRBV7-9 and TRBJ2-7; D is unclear. The CDR3 is 11 amino acids. Germline CDR1 and CDR2: SEHNR and FQNEAQ (reference sequence). V was clipped by 5 bases and J by 3 bases, with 5 bases between them. The CDR3 region is CASSVNYEQYF. The CDR3 DNA sequence: TGTGCCAGCAGCGTTAACTACGAGCAGTACTTC.

As for this clone: In the same sample, other DNA sequences code for this CDR3. The chain couples TRBV19 to TRBJ1-1; D gene unclear. V lost 3 bases to trimming and J lost 1 base, with 9 bases between them. CDR1 is LNHDA, CDR2 SQIVND, per germline (reference sequence). CDR3 length: 14 amino acids. CDR3 protein: CASSIDNRNTEAFF. For the CDR3, the DNA is TGTGCCAGTAGTATTGATAATAGGAACACTGAAGCTTTCTTT. The full variable domain, in which reference TRBV19 and TRBJ1-1 provide the parts outside the CDR3, is DGGITQSPKYLFRKEGQNVTLSCEQNLNHDAMYWYRQDPGQGLRLIYYSQIVNDFQKGDIAEGYSVSREKKESFPLTVTSAQKNPTAFYLCASSIDNRNTEAFFGQGTRLTVV.

This clone was observed a few times. V and J are TRBV20-1 and TRBJ1-4, with no clear D. The CDR3 runs to 10 residues. CDR1 and CDR2 (germline): DFQATT, SNEGSKA (reference sequence). This chain's CDR3 is CRAWLEKLFF. Written as DNA, the CDR3 is TGCAGGGCCTGGCTGGAAAAACTGTTTTTT.

The chain carries TRBV7-8 and TRBJ2-3, with 14 positions matching TRBD2. V shed 4 bases and J 7 bases; nucleotides not matched to a gene: 7. The CDR3 runs to 16 residues. From germline, CDR1 is SGHVS and CDR2 FQNEAQ. CDR3 nucleotides: TGTGCCAGCAGCTGGTCGACTAGCGGGGGGGCGAATACGCAGTATTTT. Its translation: CASSWSTSGGANTQYF. Full variable domain (remainder filled in from reference TRBV7-8 and TRBJ2-3): GAGVSQSPRYKVAKRGQDVALRCDPISGHVSLFWYQQALGQGPEFLTYFQNEAQLDKSGLPSDRFFAERPEGSVSTLKIQRTQQEDSAVYLCASSWSTSGGANTQYFGPGTRLTVL.

The CDR3: CASSMVGTGVNEQFF. Written as DNA, the CDR3 is TGTGCCAGTAGTATGGTAGGGACAGGGGTCAATGAGCAGTTCTTC. The V and J genes are TRBV19 and TRBJ2-1, with 10 nucleotides matching TRBD1. Germline V gene sequence: CDR1 LNHDA, CDR2 SQIVND (reference sequence). This CDR3 spans 15 amino acids. V lost 3 bases, J lost 6 bases, and 5 bases stayed unmatched.

V gene TRBV6-1 combines with J gene TRBJ2-5; unclear D gene. The DNA end favors TRBJ2-7, so the J call may be wrong. The CDR3 is 12 amino acids. Looked up from germline, CDR1 is MNHNS and CDR2 is SASEGT. This CDR3 is CASERTGYEQYF. The CDR3 nucleotides are TGTGCCAGCGAAAGGACCGGCTACGAGCAGTACTTC.

DNA for the CDR3: TGTGCCAGCAGAGCTACAGCGAACACTGAAGCTTTCTTT. Translated: CASRATANTEAFF. The chain couples TRBV7-9 to TRBJ1-1; D not resolved. Trimming shortened V by 6 bases and J by 1 base, and 9 bases separated the two germline ends. The length of the CDR3 is 13 residues. The germline gives CDR1 SEHNR, CDR2 FQNEAQ (reference sequence).

This chain links TRBV27 with TRBJ2-4; tentatively, D is TRBD1 or TRBD2 (7 bases each). CDR1 is MNHEY and CDR2 is SMNVEV in the germline V gene (reference sequence). CDR3 length equals 14 residues. V lost 2 bases and J lost 8, with 13 bases in between. DNA for the CDR3: TGTGCCAGCAGTTTAGCAGGGGGGAGGGACATTCAGTACTTC. It is translated as CASSLAGGRDIQYF.

This clone came up a few times. This chain joins TRBV7-9 and TRBJ2-5, with D hard to call. With 2 bases removed from V and 4 bases from J, the gap between germline ends came to 5 bases. The CDR3 runs to 12 residues. The germline V gene encodes CDR1 SEHNR and CDR2 FQNEAQ (reference sequence). The chain's CDR3 is CASSLTLETQYF. In nucleotides, the CDR3 is TGTGCCAGCAGCTTAACTCTAGAGACCCAGTACTTC.

This chain joins TRBV7-2 and TRBJ1-2; D is unresolved. The germline V gene has CDR1 SGHTA and CDR2 FQGNSA. The CDR3 extends over 15 amino acids. Trimming took off 1 base at V and 3 bases at J, with 12 bases between the two ends. CDR3 sequence (DNA): TGTGCCAGCAGCTTAGATGGGAGGGCTCACTATGGCTACACCTTC. Encoded protein: CASSLDGRAHYGYTF.

The chain combines TRBV20-1 with TRBJ2-7; possible D gene TRBD1, 6 bases. The CDR3 totals 11 residues. V lost 4 bases to trimming and J lost 6 bases, with 10 bases between them. Germline V gene sequence: CDR1 DFQATT, CDR2 SNEGSKA (reference sequence). The CDR3 DNA sequence: TGCAGTGCTAAAACAGGGCCCGAGCAGTACTTC. It yields the protein CSAKTGPEQYF.

This clone showed up just a few times. V and J are TRBV27 and TRBJ1-2; 9 bases align to TRBD1. Germline trimming cut 0 bases from V and 6 bases from J; bases unmatched to any gene: 8. This CDR3 contains 16 residues. Germline CDR1 and CDR2: MNHEY and SMNVEV (reference sequence). In nucleotides, the CDR3 is TGTGCCAGCAGTTTATCCCTGGGACAGGGTTCGGATGGCTACACCTTC. Translation: CASSLSLGQGSDGYTF.

By sample share, this clone is medium-sized. This chain uses TRBV15 with TRBJ2-7; D remains ambiguous. V gave up 0 bases and J gave up 0 bases, with 6 bases separating them. The germline V gene has CDR1 LNHNV and CDR2 YYDKDF (reference sequence). The length of the CDR3 is 14 residues. CDR3 bases: TGTGCCACCAGCAGAGAGGGCCCCTCCTACGAGCAGTACTTC. It specifies CATSREGPSYEQYF. Full variable domain (outside the CDR3, taken from reference TRBV15 and TRBJ2-7): DAMVIQNPRYQVTQFGKPVTLSCSQTLNHNVMYWYQQKSSQAPKLLFHYYDKDFNNEADTPDNFQSRRPNTSFCFLDIRSPGLGDTAMYLCATSREGPSYEQYFGPGTRLTVT.

This chain uses TRBV27 with TRBJ2-2; 8 bases are a match to TRBD2. Germline V gene sequence: CDR1 MNHEY, CDR2 SMNVEV (reference sequence). The CDR3 contains 17 residues. V shed 1 base and J 3 bases; nucleotides not matched to a gene: 7. CDR3 residues: CASSLLPSGFHTGELFF. The DNA of the CDR3 is TGTGCCAGCAGTTTATTGCCTAGCGGGTTCCACACCGGGGAGCTGTTTTTT.

The chain couples TRBV14 to TRBJ2-5; tentatively, D is TRBD2 (6 bases). Looked up from germline, CDR1 is SGHDN and CDR2 is FVKESK. The V end was cut by 0 bases, the J end by 4 bases, with 9 bases between. The CDR3 spans 14 residues. The CDR3 region is CASSQDWGGETQYF. The CDR3, as DNA: TGTGCCAGCAGCCAAGATTGGGGAGGAGAGACCCAGTACTTC.

The CDR3 is CASSQDRMDSPYEQYF. The CDR3 DNA follows: TGTGCCAGCAGCCAAGATCGAATGGACAGTCCCTACGAGCAGTACTTC. J is TRBJ2-7 and V is TRBV4-2, with D perhaps matching TRBD1 (6 bases). In germline, CDR1 is LGHNA, CDR2 YNFKEQ. V was clipped by 0 bases and J by 2 bases, with 14 bases between them. This CDR3 contains 16 residues.

Only one count was recorded for this clone. The chain employs TRBV21-1 and TRBJ2-4; the DNA was not compared with TRBD2, the D call given in the table. TRBV21-1 is flagged as a pseudogene. The CDR3 consists of 23 residues. The CDR3 spells CASSKGIGGKLVYEAKNIQYLYF. The DNA of the CDR3 is TGTGCCAGCAGCAAAGGAATCGGCGGGAAACTGGTTTATGAAGCCAAAAACATTCAGTACTTGTACTTC.

The gene calls are TRBV7-8 and TRBJ1-1, with 8 nucleotides matching TRBD1. Losses at the gene ends were 7 bases for V and 4 bases for J; bases not matched to a gene: 11. The CDR3 is 15 residues long. Germline assignment: CDR1 SGHVS and CDR2 FQNEAQ. DNA of the CDR3: TGTGCCAGCACCCTTGTACAGGGGGAGATCACTGAAGCTTTCTTT. It translates to CASTLVQGEITEAFF.

The chain combines TRBV5-6 with TRBJ1-4, with no clear D. This CDR3 is built from 16 residues. Trimming pared 0 bases from V and 6 bases from J, leaving 15 bases between. The germline CDR1 and CDR2 sequences are SGHDT and YYEEEE. Written as DNA, the CDR3 is TGTGCCAGCAGCTTGGAGGCCCTTAATATATATGAAAAACTGTTTTTT. It codes for CASSLEALNIYEKLFF.